This is a list of T cell receptor beta chains from one sample in a study of T-cell reconstitution after alpha-beta-depleted transplantation in children. TCRdb independently ran MiXCR on the PCR reads; one entry per CDR3 protein. The sample comprises 95,000 to 150,000 distinct CDR3 sequences, 23% of which are singletons, and over 9.5% rests with the top ten. The material sequenced was PBMCs, mostly from graft donor cells, taken 180 days after TCRalphabeta/CD19-depleted stem cell transplant. The source of these receptors is a male patient aged 2-9 years who had a stem cell transplant for chronic granulomatous disease, so the T cells may come from the graft donor. Each CDR3 is given with its conserved first and last residue. The D gene is left open where the match is weak. The size field is filled for only some rows; it gives once, few, many or a size class.

abundance | j_gene | len | d_gene | v_gene | CDR3aa | CDR3nt
many | TRBJ2-5 | 14 | - | TRBV20-1 | CSASGLGGQETQYF | TGCAGTGCTAGTGGCCTTGGCGGCCAAGAGACCCAGTACTTC
many | TRBJ2-1 | 12 | - | TRBV20-1 | CSAPGWDNEQFF | TGCAGTGCCCCGGGATGGGACAATGAGCAGTTCTTC
few | TRBJ2-3 | 14 | - | TRBV15 | CATSRVTGPDTQYF | TGTGCCACCAGCAGAGTTACAGGGCCAGATACGCAGTATTTT
many | TRBJ2-3 | 17 | TRBD1 | TRBV7-9 | CASSSLAASGTGVAQYF | TGTGCCAGCAGCTCTTTGGCCGCTTCCGGGACAGGGGTTGCGCAGTATTTT
- | TRBJ2-1 | 15 | - | TRBV12-3/TRBV12-4 | CASRLTESSYNEQFF | TGTGCCAGCAGATTGACCGAAAGCTCCTACAATGAGCAGTTCTTC
- | TRBJ2-5 | 14 | - | TRBV20-1 | CSARDPRPQETQYF | TGCAGTGCTAGAGATCCAAGGCCACAAGAGACCCAGTACTTC
few | TRBJ1-6 | 15 | TRBD1 | TRBV30 | CAWSEPGQGNSPLHF | TGTGCCTGGAGCGAGCCGGGACAGGGCAATTCACCCCTCCACTTT
many | TRBJ2-7 | 15 | TRBD1 | TRBV12-3/TRBV12-4 | CASSFGGQGSYEQYF | TGTGCCAGCAGTTTCGGGGGACAGGGATCCTACGAGCAGTACTTC
many | TRBJ2-1 | 14 | - | TRBV5-1 | CASSSGPPYNEQFF | TGCGCCAGCAGCTCGGGACCCCCCTACAATGAGCAGTTCTTC
many | TRBJ2-7 | 15 | - | TRBV5-6 | CASSRMDGSSYEQYF | TGTGCCAGCAGCCGGATGGACGGTAGCTCCTACGAGCAGTACTTC
many | TRBJ2-7 | 15 | TRBD1 | TRBV12-3/TRBV12-4 | CASSSSGTASYEQYF | TGTGCCAGCAGTTCCTCAGGGACAGCCTCCTACGAGCAGTACTTC
many | TRBJ2-3 | 13 | - | TRBV9 | CASSVGSTDTQYF | TGTGCCAGCAGCGTAGGTAGTACAGATACGCAGTATTTT